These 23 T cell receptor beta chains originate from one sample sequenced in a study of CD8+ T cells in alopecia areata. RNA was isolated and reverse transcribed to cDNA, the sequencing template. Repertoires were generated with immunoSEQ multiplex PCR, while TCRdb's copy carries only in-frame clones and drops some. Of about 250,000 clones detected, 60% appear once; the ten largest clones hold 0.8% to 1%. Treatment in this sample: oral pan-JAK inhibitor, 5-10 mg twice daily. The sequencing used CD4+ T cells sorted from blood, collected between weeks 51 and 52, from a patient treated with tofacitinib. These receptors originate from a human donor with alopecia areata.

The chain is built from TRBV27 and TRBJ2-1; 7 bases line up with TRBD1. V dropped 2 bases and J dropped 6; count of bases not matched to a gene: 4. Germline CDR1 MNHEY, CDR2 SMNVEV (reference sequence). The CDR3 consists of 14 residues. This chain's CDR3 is CASSLRGLANEQFF. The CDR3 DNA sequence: TGTGCCAGCAGTTTAAGGGGGCTCGCCAATGAGCAGTTCTTC.

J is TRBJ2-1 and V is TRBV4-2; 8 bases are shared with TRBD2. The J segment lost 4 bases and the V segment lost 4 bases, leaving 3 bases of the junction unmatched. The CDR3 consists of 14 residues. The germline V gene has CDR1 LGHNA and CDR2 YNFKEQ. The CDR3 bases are TGTGCCAGCAGCCGGGGACTAGATTACAATGAGCAGTTCTTC. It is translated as CASSRGLDYNEQFF.

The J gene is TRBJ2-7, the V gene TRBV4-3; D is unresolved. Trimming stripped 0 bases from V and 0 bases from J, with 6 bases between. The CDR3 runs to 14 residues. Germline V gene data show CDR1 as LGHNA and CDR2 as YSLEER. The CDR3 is CASSQDWASYEQYF. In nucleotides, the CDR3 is TGCGCCAGCAGCCAAGATTGGGCCTCCTACGAGCAGTACTTC.

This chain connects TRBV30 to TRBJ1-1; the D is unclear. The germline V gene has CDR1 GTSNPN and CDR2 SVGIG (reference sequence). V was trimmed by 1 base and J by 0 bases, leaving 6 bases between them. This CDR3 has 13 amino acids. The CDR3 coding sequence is TGTGCCTGGAGTGACGGCATGAACACTGAAGCTTTCTTT. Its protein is CAWSDGMNTEAFF.

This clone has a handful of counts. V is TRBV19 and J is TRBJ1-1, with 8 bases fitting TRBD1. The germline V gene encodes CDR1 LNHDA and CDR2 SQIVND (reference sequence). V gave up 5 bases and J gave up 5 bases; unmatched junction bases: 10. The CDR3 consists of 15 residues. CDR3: CASSEDREIATEAFF. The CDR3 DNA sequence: TGTGCCAGTAGTGAGGACAGGGAAATCGCGACTGAAGCTTTCTTT.

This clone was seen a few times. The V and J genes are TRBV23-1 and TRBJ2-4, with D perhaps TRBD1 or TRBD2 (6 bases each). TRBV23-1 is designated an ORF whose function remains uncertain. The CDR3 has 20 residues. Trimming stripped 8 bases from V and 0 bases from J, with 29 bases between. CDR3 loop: CASRTSGALCNFLAKNIQYF. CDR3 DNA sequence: TGCGCCAGCCGTACATCGGGGGCCCTCTGTAATTTCCTAGCCAAAAACATTCAGTACTTC.

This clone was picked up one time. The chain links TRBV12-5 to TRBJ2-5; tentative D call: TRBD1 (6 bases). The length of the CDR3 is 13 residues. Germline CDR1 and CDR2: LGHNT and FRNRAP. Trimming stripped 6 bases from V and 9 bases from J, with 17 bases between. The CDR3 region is CASGPSGAQSQYF. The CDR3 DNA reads TGTGCTAGTGGCCCCTCAGGGGCGCAGTCCCAGTACTTC.

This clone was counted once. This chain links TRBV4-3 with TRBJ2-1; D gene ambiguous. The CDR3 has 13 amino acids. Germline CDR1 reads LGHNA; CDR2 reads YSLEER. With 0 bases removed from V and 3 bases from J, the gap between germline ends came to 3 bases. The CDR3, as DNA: TGCGCCAGCAGCCAAGACGACTACAATGAGCAGTTCTTC. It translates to CASSQDDYNEQFF.

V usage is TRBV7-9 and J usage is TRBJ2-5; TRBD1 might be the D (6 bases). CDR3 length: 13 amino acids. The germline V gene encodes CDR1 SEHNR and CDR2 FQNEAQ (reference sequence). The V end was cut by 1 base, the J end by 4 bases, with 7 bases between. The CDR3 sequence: CASSLDRAETQYF. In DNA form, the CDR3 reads TGTGCCAGCAGCTTAGACAGGGCAGAGACCCAGTACTTC.

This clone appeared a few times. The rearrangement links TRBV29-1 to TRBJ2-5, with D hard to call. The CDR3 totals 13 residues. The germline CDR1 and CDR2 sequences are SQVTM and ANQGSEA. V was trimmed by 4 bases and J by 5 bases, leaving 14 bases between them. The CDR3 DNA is TGCAGCGTTGTTTCTCCTCAAGGGGAGACCCAGTACTTC. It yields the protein CSVVSPQGETQYF.

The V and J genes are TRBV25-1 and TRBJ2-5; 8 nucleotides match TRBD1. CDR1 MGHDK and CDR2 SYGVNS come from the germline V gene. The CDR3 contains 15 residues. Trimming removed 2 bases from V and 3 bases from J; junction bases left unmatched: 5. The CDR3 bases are TGTGCCAGCAGTGAACACGGACAGGGTAAAGAGACCCAGTACTTC. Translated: CASSEHGQGKETQYF.

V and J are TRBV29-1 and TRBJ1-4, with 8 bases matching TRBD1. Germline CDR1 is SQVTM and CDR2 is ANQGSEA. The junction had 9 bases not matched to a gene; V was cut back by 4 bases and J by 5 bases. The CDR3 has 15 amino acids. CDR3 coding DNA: TGCAGCGTTGTGCCCGGGACAGGACCCAATGAAAAACTGTTTTTT. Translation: CSVVPGTGPNEKLFF.

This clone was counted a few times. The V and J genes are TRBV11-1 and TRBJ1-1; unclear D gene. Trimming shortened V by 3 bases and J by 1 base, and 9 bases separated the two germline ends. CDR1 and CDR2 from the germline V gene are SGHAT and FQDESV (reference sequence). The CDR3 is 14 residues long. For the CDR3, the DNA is TGTGCCAGCAGCTTGGTTAGGACGAACACTGAAGCTTTCTTT. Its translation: CASSLVRTNTEAFF. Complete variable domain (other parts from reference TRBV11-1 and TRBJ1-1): EAEVAQSPRYKITEKSQAVAFWCDPISGHATLYWYRQILGQGPELLVQFQDESVVDDSQLPKDRFSAERLKGVDSTLKIQPAELGDSAMYLCASSLVRTNTEAFFGQGTRLTVV.

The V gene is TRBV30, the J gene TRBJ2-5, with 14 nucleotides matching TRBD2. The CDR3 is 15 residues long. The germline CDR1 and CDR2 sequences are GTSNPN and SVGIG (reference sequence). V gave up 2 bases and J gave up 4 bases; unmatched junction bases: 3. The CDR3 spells CAWSRLAGGPETQYF. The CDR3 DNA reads TGTGCCTGGAGTCGACTAGCGGGGGGGCCAGAGACCCAGTACTTC.

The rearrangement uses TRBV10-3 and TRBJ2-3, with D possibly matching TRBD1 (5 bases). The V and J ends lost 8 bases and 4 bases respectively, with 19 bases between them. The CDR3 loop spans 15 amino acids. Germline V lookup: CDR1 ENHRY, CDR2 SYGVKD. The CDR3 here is CAIGGPGRVPDTQYF. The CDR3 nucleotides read TGTGCCATCGGTGGGCCGGGCAGGGTGCCAGATACGCAGTATTTT.

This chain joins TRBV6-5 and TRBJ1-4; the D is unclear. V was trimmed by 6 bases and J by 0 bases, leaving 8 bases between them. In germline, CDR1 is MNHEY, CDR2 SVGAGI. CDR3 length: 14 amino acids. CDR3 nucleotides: TGTGCCAGCAGGGACGTCGCAACTAATGAAAAACTGTTTTTT. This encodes CASRDVATNEKLFF.

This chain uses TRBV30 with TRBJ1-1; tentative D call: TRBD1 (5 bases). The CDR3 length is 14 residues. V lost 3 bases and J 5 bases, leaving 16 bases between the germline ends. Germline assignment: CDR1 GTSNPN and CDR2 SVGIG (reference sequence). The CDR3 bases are TGTGCCTGGAGATCCCGTAGGGGTGAGACTGAAGCTTTCTTT. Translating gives CAWRSRRGETEAFF.

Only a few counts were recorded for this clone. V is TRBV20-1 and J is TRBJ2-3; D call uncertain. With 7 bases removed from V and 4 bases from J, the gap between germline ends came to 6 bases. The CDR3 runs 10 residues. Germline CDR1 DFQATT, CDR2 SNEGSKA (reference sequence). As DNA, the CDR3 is TGCAGTGTTTACGCAGATACGCAGTATTTT. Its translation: CSVYADTQYF.

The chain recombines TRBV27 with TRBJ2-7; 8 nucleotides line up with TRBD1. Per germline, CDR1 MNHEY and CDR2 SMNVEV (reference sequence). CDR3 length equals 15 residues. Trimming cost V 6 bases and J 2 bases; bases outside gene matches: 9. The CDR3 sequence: CASSSRDRRTYEQYF. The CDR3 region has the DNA TGTGCCAGCAGCTCCCGGGACAGGAGAACCTACGAGCAGTACTTC.

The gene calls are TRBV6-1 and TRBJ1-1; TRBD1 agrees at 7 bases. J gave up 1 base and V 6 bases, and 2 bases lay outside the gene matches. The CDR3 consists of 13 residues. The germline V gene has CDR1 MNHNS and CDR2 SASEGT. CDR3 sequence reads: CASRRQGNTEAFF. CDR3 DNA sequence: TGTGCCAGCAGGAGACAGGGGAACACTGAAGCTTTCTTT.

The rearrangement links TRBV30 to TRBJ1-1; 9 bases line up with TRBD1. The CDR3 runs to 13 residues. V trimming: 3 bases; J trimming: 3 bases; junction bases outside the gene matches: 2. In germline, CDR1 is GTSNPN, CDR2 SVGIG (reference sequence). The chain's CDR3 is CAWRDRGDTEAFF. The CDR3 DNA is TGTGCCTGGAGGGACAGGGGCGACACTGAAGCTTTCTTT.

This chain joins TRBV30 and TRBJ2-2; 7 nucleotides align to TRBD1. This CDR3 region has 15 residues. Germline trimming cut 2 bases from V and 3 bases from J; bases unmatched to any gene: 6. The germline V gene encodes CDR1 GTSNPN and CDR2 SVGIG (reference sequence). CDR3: CAWSSWQGDTGELFF. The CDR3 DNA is TGTGCCTGGAGTTCGTGGCAGGGGGACACCGGGGAGCTGTTTTTT.

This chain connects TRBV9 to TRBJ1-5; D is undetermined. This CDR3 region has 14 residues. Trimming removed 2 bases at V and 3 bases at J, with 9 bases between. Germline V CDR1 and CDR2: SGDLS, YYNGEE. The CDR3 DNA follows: TGTGCCAGCAGCGTTCTAAGTATCAATCAGCCCCAGCATTTT. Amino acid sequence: CASSVLSINQPQHF.